This TCR beta chain emerged from a study of blood T cell repertoires in COVID-19. About the study: Collection of acute and convalescent COVID-19 samples took place in the United States, Italy and Spain. T cells, B-cell-depleted T cells, or PBMCs supplied cDNA or gDNA.

The V gene end was trimmed by 3 bases and the J gene end by 9 bases; junction bases not matched to a gene: 1. CDR1 and CDR2 from the germline V gene are LNHDA and SQIVND (reference sequence). This CDR3 has 13 residues. The repertoire was sequenced with immunoSEQ multiplex PCR; TCRdb's copy has only in-frame clones and lacks some. In the table there are under 150,000 clones, more than 80% of which are singletons. The chain joins TRBV19 to TRBJ2-1; 11 bases match TRBD2. This receptor was taken from a woman aged 55-70 years with active COVID-19. Sequenced: peripheral blood. The CDR3 DNA is TGTGCCAGTAGTATCGGACTAGCGGGTGAGCAGTTCTTC. This translates into CASSIGLAGEQFF.